Listed below are T cell receptor beta chains from one sample, sequenced in a study of blood T cell repertoires in COVID-19. The assay was immunoSEQ multiplex PCR, and TCRdb's table has in-frame clones only and misses some. The sample carries some 75,000 clones, roughly 90% recorded once. The specimen sequenced was peripheral blood. The receptor set was obtained from a man aged 55-75 years with acute or convalescent COVID-19. Each CDR3 is given with its conserved first and last residue.

j_call v_call cdr3_aa
TRBJ1-1 TRBV18 CASSLTDSNTEAFF
TRBJ2-7 TRBV30 CAWSVEGIRYEQYF
TRBJ1-2 TRBV5-6 CASSFLERNYGYTF
TRBJ2-7 TRBV6-5 CASRSLTGGLYEQYF
TRBJ2-2 TRBV19 CASSTSRDRVELFF
TRBJ1-1 TRBV5-1 CASSQGSTEAFF
TRBJ2-5 TRBV20-1 CSASGQGGETQYF
TRBJ2-6 TRBV6-2/TRBV6-3 CASSSRLGAGANVLTF
TRBJ2-3 TRBV7-2 CASSLNRDTQYF
TRBJ1-1 TRBV7-8 CASSLGYRAGDTEAFF
TRBJ1-2 TRBV12-3/TRBV12-4 CASSLGTEYGYTF
TRBJ1-3 TRBV5-1 CASSISGVSGNTIYF
TRBJ1-5 TRBV27 CASSPTYSHSNQPQHF
TRBJ2-7 TRBV11-3 CASSPGRGEGIYEQYF
TRBJ2-1 TRBV7-6 CASSSGLAGERNEQFF
TRBJ2-5 TRBV14 CASSQVRETQYF
TRBJ2-7 TRBV10-2 CASSVDSGNYEQYF
TRBJ1-3 TRBV3-1/TRBV3-2 CASSHVGGSSSGNTIYF
TRBJ1-1 TRBV30 CAWEKQGTLNGAFF
TRBJ2-2 TRBV5-1 CASSLAAGGFIGELFF
TRBJ2-5 TRBV6-5 CATRKGGQRETQYF
TRBJ2-7 TRBV29-1 CSVEIPGASYEQYF
TRBJ2-5 TRBV2 CASSARGRVQYF
TRBJ2-1 TRBV5-4 CASSTRMGDYNEQFF
TRBJ1-2 TRBV2 CASSVLQGADGYTF
TRBJ2-2 TRBV5-1 CASSALAGVDTGELFF
TRBJ1-2 TRBV30 CANSGVGGDYGYTF
TRBJ1-2 TRBV3-1/TRBV3-2 CASSQTDHYGYTF
TRBJ2-5 TRBV5-4 CASSMGQRQETQYF
TRBJ2-5 TRBV11-2 CASSLELAGNQETQYF
TRBJ2-3 TRBV5-6 CASSLNFGTQYF
TRBJ2-7 TRBV18 CASASGTGGVSYEQYF
TRBJ1-2 TRBV27 CASSLSSRGRGNYGYTF
TRBJ2-5 TRBV5-4 CASSKDRAISQETQYF
TRBJ2-5 TRBV5-1 CASSAGLATWEETQYF
TRBJ2-2 TRBV30 CATGQHTGELFF
TRBJ2-5 TRBV5-6 CASSLVAGGQETQYF
TRBJ2-5 TRBV13 CASSLGTGGQETQYF
TRBJ2-1 TRBV19 CASSDRGGLAVSLFF
TRBJ1-1 TRBV5-1 CASGQGLNTEAFF
TRBJ1-2 TRBV18 CASSPGTDLNYGYTF
TRBJ1-3 TRBV2 CASKKSQGRLESSGNTIYF
TRBJ1-6 TRBV5-5 CASSLGFTGWTPLHF
TRBJ2-1 TRBV19 CASSIEEGRGYNEQFF
TRBJ1-4 TRBV6-6 CASSSPLSATNEKLFF
TRBJ2-7 TRBV5-1 CASSSGLRSSYEQYF
TRBJ2-1 TRBV14 CASSQEAARDYNEQFF
TRBJ1-2 TRBV6-1 CASSEQGAYGYTF
TRBJ2-3 TRBV7-8 CASSKGTGRDTQYF
TRBJ1-5 TRBV27 CASSLLFIRGNQPQHF
TRBJ2-5 TRBV2 CASSDQGTQTQYF
TRBJ1-2 TRBV18 CASSPLGDNGYTF